The entry below describes one T cell receptor (beta chain). No conserved phenylalanine or tryptophan is present at the end of the CDR3, so a read error is the likely explanation. The sample originates from a study of T cell repertoires in cytomegalovirus infection. Each CDR3 protein is one row after TCRdb ran MiXCR on the reads. This table holds 200,000 to 300,000 distinct CDR3 sequences, approximately 15% found once. Per germline, CDR1 SGHTA and CDR2 FQGNSA. V gave up 4 bases and J gave up 3 bases; unmatched junction bases: 4. There are 15 residues in the CDR3. This chain links TRBV7-2 with TRBJ2-1, with 9 bases matching TRBD2. Sequenced material: PBMCs. The TCR sequence derives from a human donor in good health (CMV status not recorded). Some clones in this sample may be carry-over from other donors' samples. The CDR3 DNA is TGTGCCAGCAGCTCTTCTAGCGGGGACTACAATGAGCAGTTCTTA. Translated: CASSSSSGDYNEQFL.